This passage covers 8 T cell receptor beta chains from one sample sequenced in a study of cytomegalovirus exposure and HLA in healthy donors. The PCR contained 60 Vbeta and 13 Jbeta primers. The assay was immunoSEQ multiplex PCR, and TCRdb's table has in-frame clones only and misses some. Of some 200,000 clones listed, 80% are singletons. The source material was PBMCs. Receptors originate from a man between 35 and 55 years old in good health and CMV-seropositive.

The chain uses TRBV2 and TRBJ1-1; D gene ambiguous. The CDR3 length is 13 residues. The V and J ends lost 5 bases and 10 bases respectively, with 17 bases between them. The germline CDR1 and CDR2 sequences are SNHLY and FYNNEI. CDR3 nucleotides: TGTGCCAGCAGTCCCTCGGGGTTACGACGAGCTTTCTTT. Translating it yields CASSPSGLRRAFF.

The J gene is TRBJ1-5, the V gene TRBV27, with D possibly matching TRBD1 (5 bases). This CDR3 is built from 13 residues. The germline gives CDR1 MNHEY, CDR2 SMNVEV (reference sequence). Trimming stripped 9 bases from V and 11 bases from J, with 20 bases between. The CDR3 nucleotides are TGTGCCAGTGGGTGGGGGGATCAATCAGCCCAGCATTTT. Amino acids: CASGWGDQSAQHF.

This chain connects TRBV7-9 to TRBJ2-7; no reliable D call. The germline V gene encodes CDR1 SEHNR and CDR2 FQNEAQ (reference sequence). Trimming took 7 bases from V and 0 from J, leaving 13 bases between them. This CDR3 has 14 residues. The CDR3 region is CASTRSGSSYEQYF. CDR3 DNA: TGTGCCAGCACCCGGAGTGGCAGCTCCTACGAGCAGTACTTC.

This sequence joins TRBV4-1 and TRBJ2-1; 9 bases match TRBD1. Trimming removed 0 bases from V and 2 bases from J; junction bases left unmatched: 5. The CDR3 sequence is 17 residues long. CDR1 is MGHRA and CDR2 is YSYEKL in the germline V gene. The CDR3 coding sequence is TGCGCCAGCAGCCAAGATGGTGGGGACAGGGCCTACAATGAGCAGTTCTTC. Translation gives CASSQDGGDRAYNEQFF.

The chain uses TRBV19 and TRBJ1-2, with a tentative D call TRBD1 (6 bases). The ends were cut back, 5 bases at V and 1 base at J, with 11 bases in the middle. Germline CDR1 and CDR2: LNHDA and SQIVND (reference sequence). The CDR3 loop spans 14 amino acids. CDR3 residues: CASSERTVNYGYTF. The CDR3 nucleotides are TGTGCCAGTAGTGAAAGGACAGTTAACTATGGCTACACCTTC.

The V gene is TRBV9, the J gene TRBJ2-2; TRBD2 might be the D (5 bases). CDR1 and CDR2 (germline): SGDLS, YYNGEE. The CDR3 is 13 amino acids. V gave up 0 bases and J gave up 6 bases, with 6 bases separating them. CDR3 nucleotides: TGTGCCAGCAGCGTAGGAGGGCCCGGGGAGCTGTTTTTT. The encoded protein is CASSVGGPGELFF.

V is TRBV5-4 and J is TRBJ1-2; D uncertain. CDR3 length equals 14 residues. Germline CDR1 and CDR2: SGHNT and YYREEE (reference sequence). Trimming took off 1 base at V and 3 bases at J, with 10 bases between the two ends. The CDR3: CASSLFNGDYGYTF. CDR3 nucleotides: TGTGCCAGCAGCTTGTTCAACGGGGACTATGGCTACACCTTC.

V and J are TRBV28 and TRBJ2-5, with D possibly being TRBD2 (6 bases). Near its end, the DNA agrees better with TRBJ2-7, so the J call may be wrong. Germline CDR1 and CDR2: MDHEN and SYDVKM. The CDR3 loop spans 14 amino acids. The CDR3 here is CASSFAGSSYEQYF. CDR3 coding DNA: TGTGCCAGCAGTTTCGCGGGGAGCTCCTACGAGCAGTACTTC.